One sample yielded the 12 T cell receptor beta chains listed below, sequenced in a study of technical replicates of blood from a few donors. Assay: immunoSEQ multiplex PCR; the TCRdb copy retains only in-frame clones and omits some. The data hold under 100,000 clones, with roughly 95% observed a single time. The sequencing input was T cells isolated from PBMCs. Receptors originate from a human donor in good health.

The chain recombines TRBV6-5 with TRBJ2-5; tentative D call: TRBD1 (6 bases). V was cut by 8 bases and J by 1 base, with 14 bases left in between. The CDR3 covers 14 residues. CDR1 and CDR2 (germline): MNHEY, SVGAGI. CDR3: CASADSTLQETQYF. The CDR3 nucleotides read TGTGCCAGCGCGGACAGTACCCTCCAAGAGACCCAGTACTTC.

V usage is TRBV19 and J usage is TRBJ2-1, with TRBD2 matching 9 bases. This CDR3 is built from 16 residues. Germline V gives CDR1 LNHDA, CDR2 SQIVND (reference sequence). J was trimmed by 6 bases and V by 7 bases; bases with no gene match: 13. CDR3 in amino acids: CASTGGEAGGLNEQFF. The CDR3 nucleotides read TGTGCCAGTACCGGGGGGGAGGCGGGAGGGCTCAATGAGCAGTTCTTC.

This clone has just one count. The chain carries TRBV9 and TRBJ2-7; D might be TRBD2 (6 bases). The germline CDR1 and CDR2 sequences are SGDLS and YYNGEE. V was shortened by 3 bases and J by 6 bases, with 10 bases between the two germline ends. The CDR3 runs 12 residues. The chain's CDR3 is CASSEVGGEQYF. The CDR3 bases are TGTGCCAGCAGCGAGGTGGGGGGCGAGCAGTACTTC.

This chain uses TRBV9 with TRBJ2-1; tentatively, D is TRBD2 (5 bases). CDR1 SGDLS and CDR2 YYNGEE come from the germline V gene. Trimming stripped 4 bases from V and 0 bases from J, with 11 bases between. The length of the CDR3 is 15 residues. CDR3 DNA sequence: TGTGCCAGCAGCCCTAGCCTTAGCTCCTACAATGAGCAGTTCTTC. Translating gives CASSPSLSSYNEQFF.

CDR3 in amino acids: CASSLGRVNYGYTF. CDR3 nucleotide sequence: TGTGCCAGCAGTCTCGGGAGGGTTAACTATGGCTACACCTTC. The chain couples TRBV6-5 to TRBJ1-2, with D unresolved. CDR3 length: 14 residues. The V end was cut by 5 bases, the J end by 1 base, with 11 bases between. CDR1 MNHEY and CDR2 SVGAGI come from the germline V gene.

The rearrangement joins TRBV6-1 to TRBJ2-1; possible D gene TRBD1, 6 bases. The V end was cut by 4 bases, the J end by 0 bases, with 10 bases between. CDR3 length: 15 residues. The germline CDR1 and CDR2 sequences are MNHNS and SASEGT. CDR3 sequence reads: CASSVDSPSYNEQFF. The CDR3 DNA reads TGTGCCAGCAGTGTGGACAGCCCCTCCTACAATGAGCAGTTCTTC.

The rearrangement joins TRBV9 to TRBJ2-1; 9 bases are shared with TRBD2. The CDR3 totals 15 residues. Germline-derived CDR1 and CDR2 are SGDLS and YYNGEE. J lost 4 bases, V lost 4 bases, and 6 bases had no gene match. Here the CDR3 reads CASSLQREVYNEQFF. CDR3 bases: TGTGCCAGCAGCCTTCAGCGGGAGGTATACAATGAGCAGTTCTTC. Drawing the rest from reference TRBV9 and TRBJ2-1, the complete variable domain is DSGVTQTPKHLITATGQRVTLRCSPRSGDLSVYWYQQSLDQGLQFLIQYYNGEERAKGNILERFSAQQFPDLHSELNLSSLELGDSALYFCASSLQREVYNEQFFGPGTRLTVL.

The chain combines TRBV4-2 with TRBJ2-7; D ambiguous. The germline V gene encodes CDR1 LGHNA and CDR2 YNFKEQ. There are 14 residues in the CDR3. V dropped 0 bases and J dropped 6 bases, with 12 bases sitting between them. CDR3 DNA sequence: TGTGCCAGCAGCCAAGATACAACCCCTCTCGAGCAGTACTTC. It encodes CASSQDTTPLEQYF.

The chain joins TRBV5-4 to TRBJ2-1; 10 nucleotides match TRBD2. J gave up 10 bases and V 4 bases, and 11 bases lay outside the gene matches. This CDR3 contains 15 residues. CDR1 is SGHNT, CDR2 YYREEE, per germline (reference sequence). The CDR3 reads CASSQSGRVAWEQFF. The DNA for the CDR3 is TGTGCCAGCAGCCAGAGCGGGAGGGTAGCCTGGGAGCAGTTCTTC.

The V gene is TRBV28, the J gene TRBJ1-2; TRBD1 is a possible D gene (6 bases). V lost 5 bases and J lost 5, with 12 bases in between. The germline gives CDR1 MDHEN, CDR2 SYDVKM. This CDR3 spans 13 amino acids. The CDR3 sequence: CASSQQGGYGYTF. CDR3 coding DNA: TGTGCCAGCAGTCAACAGGGCGGGTATGGCTACACCTTC.

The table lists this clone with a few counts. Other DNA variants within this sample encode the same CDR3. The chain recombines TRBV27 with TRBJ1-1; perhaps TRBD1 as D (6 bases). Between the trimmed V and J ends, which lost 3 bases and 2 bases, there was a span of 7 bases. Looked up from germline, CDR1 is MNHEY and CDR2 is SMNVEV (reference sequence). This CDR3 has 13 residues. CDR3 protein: CASSLDRNTEAFF. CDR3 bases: TGTGCCAGCAGTTTGGACAGAAACACTGAAGCTTTCTTT.

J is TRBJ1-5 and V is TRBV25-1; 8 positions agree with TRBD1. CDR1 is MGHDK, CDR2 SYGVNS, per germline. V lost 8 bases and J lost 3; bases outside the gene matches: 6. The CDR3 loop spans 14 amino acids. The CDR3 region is CASGTGDTNQPQHF. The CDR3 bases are TGTGCCAGCGGGACAGGCGACACCAATCAGCCCCAGCATTTT.